This T cell receptor (beta chain) was recorded in a study of T cell responses to AZD1222 COVID-19 vaccine. Regarding the study as a whole: Clonal diversity may have been underestimated in mostly white British donors. Among those given AZD1222, only five to seven were seropositive at baseline.

The assay was immunoSEQ multiplex PCR, and TCRdb's table has in-frame clones only and misses some. There are roughly 250,000 clones in the sample; more than 80% occur only once, and 0.55% lies in the top ten. As to this clone: No antigen is known for it.

In germline, CDR1 is KGHSH, CDR2 LQKENI. Between the trimmed V and J ends, which lost 1 base and 0 bases, there was a span of 9 bases. There are 15 residues in the CDR3. Sequenced material: peripheral blood, taken on day 0 of AZD1222 vaccination. V and J are TRBV18 and TRBJ1-1; D not certain. The receptor's source is an adult in good health. The DNA of the CDR3 is TGTGCCAGCTCACCACTCGAGGTCATGAACACTGAAGCTTTCTTT. This translates into CASSPLEVMNTEAFF. Complete variable domain (other parts from reference TRBV18 and TRBJ1-1): NAGVMQNPRHLVRRRGQEARLRCSPMKGHSHVYWYRQLPEEGLKFMVYLQKENIIDESGMPKERFSAEFPKEGPSILRIQQVVRGDSAAYFCASSPLEVMNTEAFFGQGTRLTVV.